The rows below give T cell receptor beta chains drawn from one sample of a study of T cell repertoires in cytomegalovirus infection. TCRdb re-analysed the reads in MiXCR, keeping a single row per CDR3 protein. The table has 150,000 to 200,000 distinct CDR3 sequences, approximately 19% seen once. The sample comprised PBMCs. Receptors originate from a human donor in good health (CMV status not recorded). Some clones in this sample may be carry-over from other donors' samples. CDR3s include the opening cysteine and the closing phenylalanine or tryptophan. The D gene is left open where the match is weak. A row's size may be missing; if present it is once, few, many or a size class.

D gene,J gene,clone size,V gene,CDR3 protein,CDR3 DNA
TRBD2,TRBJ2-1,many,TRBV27,CASRDIAGGYYNEQFF,TGTGCCAGCAGAGACATAGCGGGAGGTTACTACAATGAGCAGTTCTTC
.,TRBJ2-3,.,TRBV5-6,CASSPPNPTDTQYF,TGTGCCAGCAGCCCGCCAAACCCGACAGATACGCAGTATTTT
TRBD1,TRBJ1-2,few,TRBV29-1,CSVGDRGGYTF,TGCAGCGTTGGGGACAGGGGTGGCTACACCTTC
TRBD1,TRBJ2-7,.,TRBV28,CASSTSPGQGTYEQYF,TGTGCCAGCAGCACATCTCCGGGACAGGGAACCTACGAGCAGTACTTC
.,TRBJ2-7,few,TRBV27,CASSPQQGTTLRQYF,TGTGCCAGCAGTCCCCAACAGGGTACGACCTTACGGCAGTACTTC
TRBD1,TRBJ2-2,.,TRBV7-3,CASSLTGQGYTGELFF,TGTGCCAGCAGCCTAACGGGACAGGGGTACACCGGGGAGCTGTTTTTT
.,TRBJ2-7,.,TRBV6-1,CASRPGPGNEQYF,TGTGCCAGCAGGCCAGGGCCGGGGAACGAGCAGTACTTC
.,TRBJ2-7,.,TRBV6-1,CASTSTFLPAYEQYF,TGTGCCAGCACCTCGACTTTTTTACCAGCCTACGAGCAGTACTTC
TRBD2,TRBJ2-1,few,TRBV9,CASSVDGGGGNEQFF,TGTGCCAGCAGCGTAGATGGGGGGGGTGGGAATGAGCAGTTCTTC
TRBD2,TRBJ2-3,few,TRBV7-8,CASSPVAGAGIDTQYF,TGTGCCAGCAGCCCGGTAGCGGGGGCGGGAATAGATACGCAGTATTTT
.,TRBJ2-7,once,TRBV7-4,CASSWTVTHEQYF,TGTGCCAGCAGCTGGACAGTCACCCACGAGCAGTACTTC
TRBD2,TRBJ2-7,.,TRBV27,CASSFGIAGSYEQYF,TGTGCCAGCAGTTTCGGAATAGCGGGTTCCTACGAGCAGTACTTC
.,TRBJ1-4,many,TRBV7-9,CASRGLDRGGEKLFF,TGTGCCAGCAGGGGACTGGATCGAGGCGGTGAAAAACTGTTTTTT
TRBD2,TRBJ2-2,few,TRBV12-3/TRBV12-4,CASRPGGVNTGELFF,TGTGCCAGCAGGCCGGGGGGGGTCAACACCGGGGAGCTGTTTTTT
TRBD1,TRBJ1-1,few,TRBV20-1,CSARDARQGWGNTEAFF,TGCAGTGCTAGAGATGCGCGACAGGGGTGGGGGAACACTGAAGCTTTCTTT
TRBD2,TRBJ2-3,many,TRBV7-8,CASSPIAGRTDTQYF,TGTGCCAGCAGCCCGATAGCGGGCCGCACAGATACGCAGTATTTT
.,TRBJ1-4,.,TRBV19,CASPAPGSEKLFF,TGTGCCAGCCCTGCGCCGGGAAGTGAAAAACTGTTTTTT
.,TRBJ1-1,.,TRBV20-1,CSARPGETEAFF,TGCAGTGCTAGGCCCGGGGAAACTGAAGCTTTCTTT
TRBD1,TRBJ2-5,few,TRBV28,CASSPDRGLGETQYF,TGTGCCAGCAGCCCCGACAGGGGGTTAGGAGAGACCCAGTACTTC
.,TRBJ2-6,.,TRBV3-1,CASSQGGSLGFGANVLTF,TGTGCCAGCAGCCAAGGGGGCAGCCTGGGGTTCGGGGCCAACGTCCTGACTTTC
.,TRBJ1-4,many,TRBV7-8,CASSPVPGIEKLFF,TGTGCCAGCAGCCCCGTTCCCGGGATTGAAAAACTGTTTTTT
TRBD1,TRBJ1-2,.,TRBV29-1,CSEGAVYGYTF,TGCAGCGAGGGGGCTGTTTATGGCTACACCTTC
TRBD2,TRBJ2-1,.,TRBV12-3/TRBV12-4,CASSSVASGGRSYNEQFF,TGTGCCAGCAGTTCGGTCGCTAGCGGGGGGCGCTCCTACAATGAGCAGTTCTTC
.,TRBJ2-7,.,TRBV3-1,CASSQGRGRQWYF,TGTGCCAGCAGCCAAGGGCGGGGACGGCAATGGTACTTC
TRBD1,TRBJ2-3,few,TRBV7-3,CASSPQRQGATDTQYF,TGTGCCAGCAGCCCTCAACGACAGGGGGCCACAGATACGCAGTATTTT
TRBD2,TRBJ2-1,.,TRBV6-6,CASSPGVAGDGDEQFF,TGTGCCAGCAGTCCCGGGGTAGCGGGAGACGGGGATGAGCAGTTCTTC